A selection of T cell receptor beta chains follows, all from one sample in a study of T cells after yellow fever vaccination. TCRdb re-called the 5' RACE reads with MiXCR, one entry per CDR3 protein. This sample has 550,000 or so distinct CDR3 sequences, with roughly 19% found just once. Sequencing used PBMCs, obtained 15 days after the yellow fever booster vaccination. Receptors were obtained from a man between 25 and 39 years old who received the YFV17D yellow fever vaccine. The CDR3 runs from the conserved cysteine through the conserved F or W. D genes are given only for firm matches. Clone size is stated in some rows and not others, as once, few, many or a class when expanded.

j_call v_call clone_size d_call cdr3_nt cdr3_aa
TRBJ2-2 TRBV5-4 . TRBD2 TGTGCCAGCAGCTTGGAGCGGGAGGACACCGGGGAGCTGTTTTTT CASSLEREDTGELFF
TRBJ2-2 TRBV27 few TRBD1 TGTGCCAGCAGTTTAAGGAGTCAGGGGGCGAAGAGGGGGGAGCTGTTTTTT CASSLRSQGAKRGELFF
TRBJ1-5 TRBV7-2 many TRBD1 TGTGCCAGCAGCCCTAGGACAGGGGAGGGTCAGCCCCAGCATTTT CASSPRTGEGQPQHF
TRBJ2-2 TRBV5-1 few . TGCGCCAGCAGCACTCAGGGGAACACCGGGGAGCTGTTTTTT CASSTQGNTGELFF
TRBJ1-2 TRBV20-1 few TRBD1 TGCAGTGCTGAGAGGGACAGGGGAGTCGGCTACACCTTC CSAERDRGVGYTF
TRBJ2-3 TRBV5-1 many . TGCGCCAGCAGTTCCACTGACACAGATACGCAGTATTTT CASSSTDTDTQYF
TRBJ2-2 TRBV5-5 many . TGTGCCAGCAGCCTAAATTTCCCGAACACCGGGGAGCTGTTTTTT CASSLNFPNTGELFF
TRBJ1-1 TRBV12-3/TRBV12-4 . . TGTGCCAGCAGTCGCGATATGAACACTGAAGCTTTCTTT CASSRDMNTEAFF
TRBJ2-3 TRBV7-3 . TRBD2 TGTGCCAGCAGCTTAAGTACTAGCGGGAGGGTCACAGATACGCAGTATTTT CASSLSTSGRVTDTQYF
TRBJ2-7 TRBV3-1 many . TGTGCCAGCAGCCAAGAAGAGGGAATGCGGGGCGAGCAGTACTTC CASSQEEGMRGEQYF
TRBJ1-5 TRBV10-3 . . TGTGCCATCAGTGAGTCGGATCTGGGCAATCAGCCCCAGCATTTT CAISESDLGNQPQHF
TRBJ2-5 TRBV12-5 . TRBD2 TGTGCTAGTGGTATGGCCCTAGCGGGATCTGAGACCCAGTACTTC CASGMALAGSETQYF
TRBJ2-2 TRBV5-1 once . TGCGCCAGCAGCTTGGACCCAGGGCGGACCGGGGAGCTGTTTTTT CASSLDPGRTGELFF
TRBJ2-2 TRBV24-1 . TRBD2 TGTGCCACCGAAAGCGGGAGTGGCACCGGGGAGCTGTTTTTT CATESGSGTGELFF
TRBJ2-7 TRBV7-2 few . TGTGCCAGCAGCTTAGGTCCAGGGGCCCGCTACGAGCAGTACTTC CASSLGPGARYEQYF
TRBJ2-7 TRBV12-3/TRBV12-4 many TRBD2 TGTGCCAGCAGCTTAGCGGGAGGGTCCTACGAGCAGTACTTC CASSLAGGSYEQYF
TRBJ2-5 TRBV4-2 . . TGTGCCAGCAGCCAAAGCCCTCTGACGCAAGAGACCCAGTACTTC CASSQSPLTQETQYF
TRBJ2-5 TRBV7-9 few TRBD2 TGTGCCAGCAGCTTATCGGGACTAGCGGAAGAGACCCAGTACTTC CASSLSGLAEETQYF
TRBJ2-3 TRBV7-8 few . TGTGCCAGCAGCTTAGGCCAGACCCGCACAGATACGCAGTATTTT CASSLGQTRTDTQYF
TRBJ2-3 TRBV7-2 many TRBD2 TGTGCCAGCAGCTTGGGGGGGAACACAGATACGCAGTATTTT CASSLGGNTDTQYF
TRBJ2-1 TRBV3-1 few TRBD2 TGTGCCAGCAGCCAGCGGGGGAGGCTAGCGGACAATGAGCAGTTCTTC CASSQRGRLADNEQFF
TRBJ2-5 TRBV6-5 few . TGTGCCAGCGGGACCCTGGAGACCCAGTACTTC CASGTLETQYF
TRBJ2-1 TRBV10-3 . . TGTGCCATCAGTGAAGGCAATGAGCAGTTCTTC CAISEGNEQFF
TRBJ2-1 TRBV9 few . TGTGCCAGCAGCGCAAGCGGGACACCGAGCTCCTACAATGAGCAGTTCTTC CASSASGTPSSYNEQFF
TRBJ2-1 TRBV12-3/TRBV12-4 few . TGTGCCAGCACCCGATCGGGTAGGGCCGGTGAGCAGTTCTTC CASTRSGRAGEQFF
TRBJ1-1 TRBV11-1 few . TGTGCCAGCAGCTTAGACGTACTGGGTGTTGGACCGAGCAACACTGAAGCTTTCTTT CASSLDVLGVGPSNTEAFF
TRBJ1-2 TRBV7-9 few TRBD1 TGTGCCAGCAGCTCCCCCGGACAGGTTCCGGGGGGCTACACCTTC CASSSPGQVPGGYTF
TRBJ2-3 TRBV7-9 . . TGTGCCAGCAGCTCCGGGCGTAATACGCAGTATTTT CASSSGRNTQYF
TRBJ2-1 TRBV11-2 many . TGTGCCAGCAGCTTAACGGACAATGAGCAGTTCTTC CASSLTDNEQFF
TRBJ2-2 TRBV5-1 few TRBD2 TGCGCCAGCAGAACGCCCTTCGGCGGGAGCGGCACCGGGGAGCTGTTTTTT CASRTPFGGSGTGELFF
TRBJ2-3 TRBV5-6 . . TGTGCCAGCAGCTTGTTTCTAGACCCTGGGGCAGATACGCAGTATTTT CASSLFLDPGADTQYF
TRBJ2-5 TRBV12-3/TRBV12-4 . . TGTGCCAGCAACCCAGGGTTGTCAGAGACCCAGTACTTC CASNPGLSETQYF
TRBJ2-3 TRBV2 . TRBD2 TGTGCCAGCAGTGATTTCGGGAGGTTAGATACGCAGTATTTT CASSDFGRLDTQYF
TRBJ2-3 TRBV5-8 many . TGTGCCAGCAGCTTAGATCCAGATACGCAGTATTTT CASSLDPDTQYF
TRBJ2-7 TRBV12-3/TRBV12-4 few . TGTGCCAGCACCCCCGTGGGACACGACTCCTACGAGCAGTACTTC CASTPVGHDSYEQYF
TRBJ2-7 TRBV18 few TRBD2 TGTGCCAGCTCACCCCGGACTAGTCGGGACGAGCAGTACTTC CASSPRTSRDEQYF
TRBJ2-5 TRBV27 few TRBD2 TGTGCCAGCAGTTTTGGACTAGCGGGACGGGAGACCCAGTACTTC CASSFGLAGRETQYF
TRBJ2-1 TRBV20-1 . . TGCAGTGTCCCGCAATTCAATGAGCAGTTCTTC CSVPQFNEQFF
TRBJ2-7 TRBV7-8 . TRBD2 TGTGCCAGCAGCATAGGGACTAGCGGTGCCTACGAGCAGTACTTC CASSIGTSGAYEQYF